Listed below are T cell receptor beta chains from one sample, sequenced in a study of blood T cell repertoires in COVID-19. Repertoires were generated with immunoSEQ multiplex PCR, while TCRdb's copy carries only in-frame clones and drops some. The table has approximately 250,000 clones, about 87% seen once. The sample taken for sequencing was PBMCs or T cells enriched from blood (not recorded which). These receptors were obtained from a woman in her forties who had been exposed to COVID-19. CDR3s include the opening cysteine and the closing phenylalanine or tryptophan. Each record gives: CDR3 protein, CDR3 DNA, J gene, D gene, V gene, clone size. D genes are given only for firm matches. Size values are once, few and many counts, or a class for expanded clones, and some rows have none.

CASLDRERTEAFF,TGCGCCAGCTTGGACAGGGAGAGGACTGAAGCTTTCTTT,TRBJ1-1,TRBD1,TRBV4-1,once
CASSARDRGADTQYF,TGCGCCAGCAGCGCCCGGGACAGGGGCGCAGATACGCAGTATTTT,TRBJ2-3,TRBD1,TRBV5-1,NA
CASNGLAHNEQFF,TGTGCCAGTAACGGCTTAGCCCACAATGAGCAGTTCTTC,TRBJ2-1,NA,TRBV19,once
CASSGGQGNYGYTF,TGTGCCAGCAGTGGGGGACAGGGAAACTATGGCTACACCTTC,TRBJ1-2,TRBD1,TRBV28,NA
CASSSIMGQATYGYTF,TGCGCCAGCAGCAGTATCATGGGACAGGCCACATATGGCTACACCTTC,TRBJ1-2,TRBD1,TRBV4-1,NA
CASSRTSGTGETQYF,TGTGCCAGCAGCCGGACTAGCGGGACGGGGGAGACCCAGTACTTC,TRBJ2-5,TRBD2,TRBV7-9,NA
CASSYPSDSTGELFF,TGTGCCAGCAGTTACCCTAGTGACAGTACCGGGGAGCTGTTTTTT,TRBJ2-2,NA,TRBV6-2/TRBV6-3,NA
CASSWGQGTNQPQHF,TGTGCCAGCAGTTGGGGACAGGGTACCAATCAGCCCCAGCATTTT,TRBJ1-5,TRBD1,TRBV27,NA
CASSLAPTSGRIEQFF,TGTGCCAGCAGCTTGGCCCCTACTAGCGGGAGGATTGAGCAGTTCTTC,TRBJ2-1,TRBD2,TRBV5-1,NA
CASSLIKGGNEQFF,TGTGCCAGCAGCTTAATCAAAGGAGGCAATGAGCAGTTCTTC,TRBJ2-1,NA,TRBV7-3,NA
CASSKRTGLYGTEAFF,TGTGCCAGCAGCAAAAGGACAGGGCTGTACGGCACTGAAGCTTTCTTT,TRBJ1-1,TRBD1,TRBV11-2,NA
CASSSQGNTEAFF,TGTGCCAGCAGCTCACAGGGGAACACTGAAGCTTTCTTT,TRBJ1-1,NA,TRBV7-2,few
CASSGAQVSPLHF,TGTGCCAGCAGTGGGGCTCAGGTTTCACCCCTCCACTTT,TRBJ1-6,NA,TRBV2,NA
CASSVQGMNTEAFF,TGTGCCAGTAGTGTACAGGGAATGAACACTGAAGCTTTCTTT,TRBJ1-1,NA,TRBV19,NA
CASRQPGGGDTGELFF,TGTGCCAGCAGGCAACCTGGGGGAGGGGACACCGGGGAGCTGTTTTTT,TRBJ2-2,TRBD2,TRBV3-1/TRBV3-2,NA
CASSLVSSSIPGELFF,TGTGCCAGCAGCTTGGTTTCTAGCTCCATCCCCGGGGAGCTGTTTTTT,TRBJ2-2,NA,TRBV5-6,NA
CASSPRLADGQETQYF,TGTGCCAGCAGCCCCCGCCTAGCGGACGGGCAAGAGACCCAGTACTTC,TRBJ2-5,TRBD2,TRBV7-2,once
CAWALLEVTEAFF,TGTGCCTGGGCCCTGCTGGAGGTCACTGAAGCTTTCTTT,TRBJ1-1,NA,TRBV30,NA